The 29 T cell receptor beta chains listed next were all sequenced from one sample in a study of blood T cell repertoires in COVID-19. Profiled with immunoSEQ multiplex PCR; TCRdb holds only in-frame clones, not every one. The table records approximately 81,000 clones, approximately 91% of them present only once. Sequences were obtained from peripheral blood. The origin of the receptors is a man aged 70 or older with active or convalescent COVID-19.

The chain recombines TRBV6-5 with TRBJ1-2; TRBD1 agrees at 7 bases. CDR1 and CDR2 (germline): MNHEY, SVGAGI. CDR3 length equals 13 residues. With V trimmed by 6 bases and J by 6 bases, 7 bases remained unmatched. CDR3 sequence: CASRLGTADGYTF. CDR3 sequence (DNA): TGTGCCAGCAGACTCGGGACAGCGGATGGCTACACCTTC.

This chain uses TRBV6-5 with TRBJ1-2, with D maybe TRBD1 (6 bases). Germline CDR1 is MNHEY and CDR2 is SVGAGI. This CDR3 contains 15 residues. V lost 2 bases and J lost 3, with 13 bases in between. The CDR3 here is CASSYLWGRDYGYTF. The CDR3 nucleotides are TGTGCCAGCAGTTACCTGTGGGGGCGAGACTATGGCTACACCTTC.

This clone was found a few times. V and J are TRBV9 and TRBJ1-5, with D unclear. Trimming left V 0 bases short and J 7 bases short, with 11 bases between. Germline V gene sequence: CDR1 SGDLS, CDR2 YYNGEE. CDR3 length: 14 amino acids. In DNA form, the CDR3 reads TGTGCCAGCAGCGTAGAGGAGGGTGGCCAGCCCCAGCATTTT. It yields the protein CASSVEEGGQPQHF.

The J gene is TRBJ2-6, the V gene TRBV4-1; possible D gene TRBD2, 5 bases. Germline CDR1 and CDR2: MGHRA and YSYEKL. Trimming removed 1 base from V and 0 bases from J, with 13 bases in between. The CDR3 extends over 18 amino acids. CDR3 DNA: TGCGCCAGCAGCCAAGTCTGGGGAGTGAGCTCTGGGGCCAACGTCCTGACTTTC. This codes for CASSQVWGVSSGANVLTF.

This sequence joins TRBV7-9 and TRBJ1-1, with D hard to call. With 5 bases removed from V and 1 base from J, the gap between germline ends came to 8 bases. Germline V CDR1 and CDR2: SEHNR, FQNEAQ (reference sequence). This CDR3 region has 13 residues. CDR3 DNA sequence: TGTGCCAGCAGCAAGCCGGGGAACACTGAAGCTTTCTTT. Protein product: CASSKPGNTEAFF.

V gene TRBV19 combines with J gene TRBJ1-5; unclear D gene. The CDR3 consists of 12 residues. Germline V gene sequence: CDR1 LNHDA, CDR2 SQIVND (reference sequence). The V end lost 9 bases, the J end lost 7 bases, and 13 bases lay between the germline ends. CDR3 nucleotide sequence: TGTGCCAGCTGCGGAGCCCACCAGCCCCAGCATTTT. Protein product: CASCGAHQPQHF.

The chain is built from TRBV7-9 and TRBJ1-6, with 7 bases matching TRBD1. Germline V lookup: CDR1 SEHNR, CDR2 FQNEAQ (reference sequence). The CDR3 has 15 residues. After removal of 5 bases from V and 3 bases from J, the junction contained 4 bases not matched to a gene. CDR3 sequence (DNA): TGTGCCAGCAGCCAGCGACAGGGCTATAATTCACCCCTCCACTTT. It specifies CASSQRQGYNSPLHF. The full variable domain, completed using reference TRBV7-9 and TRBJ1-6, is DTGVSQNPRHKITKRGQNVTFRCDPISEHNRLYWYRQTLGQGPEFLTYFQNEAQLEKSRLLSDRFSAERPKGSFSTLEIQRTEQGDSAMYLCASSQRQGYNSPLHFGNGTRLTVT.

This clone is a singleton in its sample. This chain uses TRBV18 with TRBJ2-7; TRBD1 agrees at 7 bases. The CDR3 consists of 14 residues. The germline V gene has CDR1 KGHSH and CDR2 LQKENI. Losses at the gene ends were 3 bases for V and 5 bases for J; bases not matched to a gene: 7. CDR3 sequence (DNA): TGTGCCAGCTCACCTTCGACAGGGTTGCACGAGCAGTACTTC. Amino acid sequence: CASSPSTGLHEQYF.

The V and J genes are TRBV3-1 (or the pseudogene TRBV3-2) and TRBJ1-1, with a tentative D call TRBD1 (6 bases). Trimming pared 1 base from V and 3 bases from J, leaving 12 bases between. The CDR3 covers 15 residues. Germline V lookup: CDR1 LGHDT, CDR2 YNNKEL (reference sequence). CDR3 loop: CASSQVSRGYTEAFF. For the CDR3, the DNA is TGTGCCAGCAGCCAAGTAAGCAGGGGATACACTGAAGCTTTCTTT.

This chain connects TRBV6-2 or TRBV6-3 to TRBJ1-6; D might be TRBD1 (6 bases). CDR1 is MNHEY, CDR2 SVGEGT, per germline. Trimming pared 0 bases from V and 12 bases from J, leaving 15 bases between. The CDR3 extends over 15 amino acids. CDR3 loop: CASSYSGGQFLPLHF. In nucleotides, the CDR3 is TGTGCCAGCAGTTACTCCGGTGGACAGTTTTTACCCCTCCACTTT.

This chain uses TRBV2 with TRBJ1-2; no reliable D call. V was shortened by 7 bases and J by 4 bases, with 7 bases between the two germline ends. The CDR3 length is 11 residues. Germline CDR1 SNHLY, CDR2 FYNNEI. The CDR3 region has the DNA TGTGCCAGCAAAGAGGGCTATGGCTACACCTTC. This codes for CASKEGYGYTF.

This clone was observed a single time. J is TRBJ1-1 and V is TRBV5-4; TRBD1 aligns across 7 bases. From germline, CDR1 is SGHNT and CDR2 YYREEE (reference sequence). V lost 2 bases to trimming and J lost 0 bases; unmatched junction nucleotides: 7. The CDR3 has 16 residues. The CDR3 DNA reads as TGTGCCAGCAGCTTTATGACAGGGAACATGAACACTGAAGCTTTCTTT. Its protein product is CASSFMTGNMNTEAFF.

V is TRBV6-5 and J is TRBJ1-2; 7 nucleotides line up with TRBD1. Germline lookup yields CDR1 MNHEY and CDR2 SVGAGI. The CDR3 runs 13 residues. V trimming: 7 bases; J trimming: 7 bases; junction bases outside the gene matches: 9. This CDR3 reads CASNGPGQPGYTF. The CDR3 DNA follows: TGTGCCAGCAACGGCCCGGGACAGCCTGGCTACACCTTC.

The chain carries TRBV4-1 and TRBJ1-5; D gene unclear. The CDR3 runs to 18 residues. Germline V gene sequence: CDR1 MGHRA, CDR2 YSYEKL. The germline V and J ends were trimmed by 1 base and 0 bases, with 16 bases remaining between them. CDR3 loop: CASSQGTVGSYSNQPQHF. The CDR3 bases are TGCGCCAGCAGCCAAGGGACGGTGGGGAGTTATAGCAATCAGCCCCAGCATTTT.

The rearrangement uses TRBV5-1 and TRBJ2-7; 9 nucleotides align to TRBD2. This CDR3 comprises 16 residues. Germline CDR1 is SGHRS and CDR2 is YFSETQ. With V trimmed by 9 bases and J by 2 bases, 15 bases remained unmatched. The chain's CDR3 is CANPGGSGGLAYEQYF. CDR3 sequence (DNA): TGCGCCAACCCGGGGGGTAGCGGGGGTTTAGCCTACGAGCAGTACTTC.

The chain is built from TRBV4-2 and TRBJ1-3; D may be TRBD1 (5 bases). CDR1 and CDR2 from the germline V gene are LGHNA and YNFKEQ. V shed 3 bases and J shed 2 bases, with 14 bases lying between them. The CDR3 runs to 16 residues. The CDR3 loop reads CASSQGSGRAGNTIYF. DNA for the CDR3: TGTGCCAGCAGCCAGGGTTCGGGCAGGGCTGGAAACACCATATATTTT.

The V call is TRBV7-8, the J call TRBJ1-5, with D perhaps matching TRBD1 (5 bases). The CDR3 covers 13 residues. Germline CDR1 reads SGHVS; CDR2 reads FQNEAQ. Trimming removed 5 bases at V and 7 bases at J, with 12 bases between. The CDR3 reads CASSRDWGQPQHF. For the CDR3, the DNA is TGTGCCAGCAGCCGAGACTGGGGCCAGCCCCAGCATTTT. Based on the CDR3 plus reference TRBV7-8 and TRBJ1-5, the full variable domain is GAGVSQSPRYKVAKRGQDVALRCDPISGHVSLFWYQQALGQGPEFLTYFQNEAQLDKSGLPSDRFFAERPEGSVSTLKIQRTQQEDSAVYLCASSRDWGQPQHFGDGTRLSIL.

This clone was seen only once. The V and J genes are TRBV16 and TRBJ2-4; D possibly corresponds to TRBD2 (5 bases). The length of the CDR3 is 14 residues. Germline V gene data show CDR1 as KGHSY and CDR2 as FQNENV. Trimming stripped 4 bases from V and 9 bases from J, with 16 bases between. Here the CDR3 reads CASSPSRGRGIQYF. CDR3 coding DNA: TGTGCCAGCAGCCCAAGTAGAGGGCGAGGCATTCAGTACTTC.

V usage is TRBV5-1 and J usage is TRBJ2-7, with D tentatively TRBD1 (5 bases). CDR3 length: 18 amino acids. Germline CDR1 is SGHRS and CDR2 is YFSETQ. The V end was cut by 0 bases, the J end by 7 bases, with 26 bases between. CDR3 loop: CASSLGQPTTYLLPEQYF. The CDR3 DNA is TGCGCCAGCAGCTTGGGACAGCCGACGACCTACTTACTGCCGGAGCAGTACTTC.

In its sample, this clone was seen a few times. The chain links TRBV11-2 to TRBJ1-2, with 12 bases fitting TRBD1. CDR3 length: 16 residues. The germline V gene has CDR1 SGHAT and CDR2 FQNNGV. J was trimmed by 4 bases and V by 4 bases; bases with no gene match: 7. In DNA, the CDR3 is TGTGCCAGCAGCTCTCCGGGACAGGGGGCTGCCTATGGCTACACCTTC. Amino acids: CASSSPGQGAAYGYTF.

This sequence joins TRBV11-3 and TRBJ2-7; perhaps TRBD2 as D (5 bases). There are 12 residues in the CDR3. Per the germline V gene, CDR1 is SGHNT and CDR2 is YENEEA. The V end was cut by 4 bases, the J end by 3 bases, with 7 bases between. The CDR3 protein is CASSSGGYEQYF. In nucleotides, the CDR3 is TGTGCCAGCAGCTCCGGAGGCTACGAGCAGTACTTC.

This chain links TRBV3-1 (or the pseudogene TRBV3-2) with TRBJ1-2; a weak D match, TRBD1 (5 bases). The CDR3 runs 15 residues. V was clipped by 0 bases and J by 4 bases, with 12 bases between them. The germline gives CDR1 LGHDT, CDR2 YNNKEL (reference sequence). The CDR3 coding sequence is TGTGCCAGCAGCCAAGATAGCCGGGGGTCCTATGGCTACACCTTC. Protein: CASSQDSRGSYGYTF.

The gene calls are TRBV21-1 and TRBJ2-7; TRBD1 was called by the table and not checked on the DNA. TRBV21-1 is a listed pseudogene. The CDR3 is made up of 15 amino acids. CDR3 protein: CASSKGQAGSREQYF. The CDR3 DNA reads as TGTGCCAGCAGCAAGGGTCAAGCAGGGTCTCGCGAGCAGTACTTC.

This chain connects TRBV19 to TRBJ2-1; TRBD1 matches 7 bases. V dropped 7 bases and J dropped 4; count of bases not matched to a gene: 13. Per the germline V gene, CDR1 is LNHDA and CDR2 is SQIVND (reference sequence). CDR3 length equals 16 residues. CDR3 DNA sequence: TGTGCCAGTAAAGGGACAGAAACTAACTATTACAATGAGCAGTTCTTC. It yields the protein CASKGTETNYYNEQFF.

V usage is TRBV21-1 and J usage is TRBJ1-4; the listed D gene, TRBD1, was not tested against the DNA. TRBV21-1 represents a pseudogene. This CDR3 region has 15 residues. As DNA, the CDR3 is TGTGCCAGCAGCAAACCTCAGGCCCCAAGGGAAAAACTGTTTTTT. This gives the protein CASSKPQAPREKLFF.

The chain recombines TRBV6-5 with TRBJ2-7, with D tentatively TRBD1 (6 bases). V shed 5 bases and J shed 2 bases, with 16 bases lying between them. Germline V gene data show CDR1 as MNHEY and CDR2 as SVGAGI. The CDR3 has 15 amino acids. CDR3 protein: CASSRARGPTYEQYF. Here the CDR3 DNA reads TGTGCCAGCAGTCGAGCCAGGGGTCCAACCTACGAGCAGTACTTC.

V gene TRBV20-1 combines with J gene TRBJ2-7; D is uncertain. Trimming removed 3 bases from V and 5 bases from J, with 8 bases in between. There are 11 residues in the CDR3. CDR1 DFQATT and CDR2 SNEGSKA come from the germline V gene (reference sequence). For the CDR3, the DNA is TGCAGTGCTAGTGTTCTAGACGAGCAGTACTTC. This encodes CSASVLDEQYF.

A few counts support this clone. The V and J genes are TRBV4-3 and TRBJ1-2; D gene uncertain. The CDR3 loop spans 15 amino acids. CDR1 and CDR2 from the germline V gene are LGHNA and YSLEER. Trimming cost V 3 bases and J 7 bases, with 18 bases left between them. DNA for the CDR3: TGCGCCAGCAGCCAGAGCCCACCCGGGTTAGGTGGCTACACCTTC. Protein sequence: CASSQSPPGLGGYTF.

In its sample, this clone was seen a few times. V is TRBV5-1 and J is TRBJ1-6; 7 nucleotides line up with TRBD1. V lost 4 bases, J lost 0 bases, and 4 bases stayed unmatched. Germline V gene data show CDR1 as SGHRS and CDR2 as YFSETQ. The CDR3 totals 16 residues. This CDR3 reads CASSTGQSSYNSPLHF. The CDR3 region has the DNA TGCGCCAGCAGCACGGGACAGAGCTCCTATAATTCACCCCTCCACTTT.